The 21 T cell receptor beta chains below come from one sample, sequenced in a study of PD-1 and CTLA-4 blockade in melanoma. Method: immunoSEQ multiplex PCR; TCRdb's copy keeps in-frame clones and lacks some. The sample contains tens of thousands of clones, 88% of which appear only once. The sequencing used CD8+ T cells from peripheral blood, collected before anti-PD-1 treatment. These receptors originate from a human donor with melanoma.

The genes are TRBV30 and TRBJ2-1; D may correspond to TRBD1 or TRBD2 (5 bases each). Trimming pared 2 bases from V and 6 bases from J, leaving 11 bases between. CDR1 is GTSNPN, CDR2 SVGIG, per germline (reference sequence). This CDR3 has 13 amino acids. The CDR3 nucleotides read TGTGCCTGGAGTCGTACGGGGCCCAATGAGCAGTTCTTC. It specifies CAWSRTGPNEQFF.

This clone was found a few times. Here the CDR3 DNA reads TGCGCCAGCGCCCCGGGGCGAGGATCACCCCTCCACTTT. Its translation is CASAPGRGSPLHF. This sequence joins TRBV4-3 and TRBJ1-6; D is perhaps TRBD1 (5 bases). Trimming took 8 bases from V and 10 from J, leaving 15 bases between them. CDR1 and CDR2 from the germline V gene are LGHNA and YSLEER. The CDR3 sequence is 13 residues long.

The gene calls are TRBV7-6 and TRBJ2-7, with TRBD1 matching 9 bases. The J segment lost 6 bases and the V segment lost 2 bases, leaving 11 bases of the junction unmatched. Germline V gene data show CDR1 as SGHVS and CDR2 as FNYEAQ. The CDR3 runs to 16 residues. The CDR3 DNA follows: TGTGCCAGCAGCTTATCGGCCGGGACAGGGTACGCCGAGCAGTACTTC. It codes for CASSLSAGTGYAEQYF.

This chain joins TRBV4-1 and TRBJ1-1, with TRBD1 identical over 9 bases. Germline CDR1 is MGHRA and CDR2 is YSYEKL. The CDR3 contains 15 residues. The junction had 8 bases not matched to a gene; V was cut back by 4 bases and J by 5 bases. CDR3 in DNA: TGCGCCAGCAGCCTCCCGACAGGGGGAAGGACTGAAGCTTTCTTT. As protein: CASSLPTGGRTEAFF.

CDR3 region: CASTLSGGPAYEQYF. DNA for the CDR3: TGTGCCAGCACCCTTAGCGGGGGGCCCGCCTACGAGCAGTACTTC. The chain combines TRBV2 with TRBJ2-7; TRBD2 matches 10 bases. The V gene end was trimmed by 7 bases and the J gene end by 2 bases; junction bases not matched to a gene: 8. The length of the CDR3 is 15 residues. CDR1 SNHLY and CDR2 FYNNEI come from the germline V gene.

The chain has TRBV27 and TRBJ2-3, with D hard to call. The CDR3 extends over 12 amino acids. CDR1 and CDR2 from the germline V gene are MNHEY and SMNVEV (reference sequence). V lost 5 bases, J lost 4 bases, and 7 bases lay in between. This CDR3 reads CASSGVPDTQYF. CDR3 nucleotide sequence: TGTGCCAGCAGTGGGGTCCCAGATACGCAGTATTTT.

The chain couples TRBV9 to TRBJ2-1, with a weak D call TRBD2 (6 bases). This CDR3 has 11 amino acids. V was trimmed by 7 bases and J by 9 bases, leaving 11 bases between them. Germline CDR1 and CDR2: SGDLS and YYNGEE. The CDR3 bases are TGTGCCAGCGGAGGGTCGGGTGAGCAGTTCTTC. It codes for CASGGSGEQFF.

V and J are TRBV27 and TRBJ1-2; 8 positions agree with TRBD1. V lost 2 bases and J lost 6; bases outside the gene matches: 2. CDR3 length equals 13 residues. Per the germline V gene, CDR1 is MNHEY and CDR2 is SMNVEV (reference sequence). CDR3 bases: TGTGCCAGCAGTTTAACAGGGGGAGATGGCTACACCTTC. This sequence encodes CASSLTGGDGYTF.

The chain combines TRBV28 with TRBJ1-5; unclear D gene. V shed 3 bases and J shed 6 bases, with 18 bases lying between them. This CDR3 is built from 16 residues. CDR1 is MDHEN and CDR2 is SYDVKM in the germline V gene. CDR3 region: CASSFGAPSEAQPQHF. In DNA, the CDR3 is TGTGCCAGCAGTTTTGGTGCTCCCTCGGAAGCTCAGCCCCAGCATTTT.

The chain joins TRBV7-6 to TRBJ1-2, with 7 bases lining up with TRBD1. Trimming took 5 bases from V and 4 from J; bases not matched to a gene: 10. Germline values: CDR1 SGHVS, CDR2 FNYEAQ. This CDR3 has 15 amino acids. CDR3 bases: TGTGCCAGCAGCCCAGACCAACAGGGGATCTATGGCTACACCTTC. Its translation is CASSPDQQGIYGYTF.

The rearrangement joins TRBV7-9 to TRBJ1-2; D call uncertain. Trimming stripped 1 base from V and 7 bases from J, with 7 bases between. Germline assignment: CDR1 SEHNR and CDR2 FQNEAQ (reference sequence). CDR3 length: 12 amino acids. Here the CDR3 reads CASSLGGGGYTF. DNA of the CDR3: TGTGCCAGCAGCTTAGGAGGAGGTGGCTACACCTTC.

The chain couples TRBV5-6 to TRBJ1-5, with a tentative D call TRBD1 (5 bases). The CDR3 sequence is 14 residues long. From germline, CDR1 is SGHDT and CDR2 YYEEEE. V dropped 0 bases and J dropped 8 bases, with 12 bases sitting between them. The CDR3, as DNA: TGTGCCAGCAGCTTGGGGGGGGACTTGGAGCCCCAGCATTTT. The encoded protein is CASSLGGDLEPQHF.

CDR3 coding DNA: TGTGCCAGCAGCTTACCGGGCGCGAACACCGGGGAGCTGTTTTTT. Translated: CASSLPGANTGELFF. This sequence joins TRBV7-9 and TRBJ2-2, with unresolved D. The CDR3 is 15 amino acids. Germline lookup yields CDR1 SEHNR and CDR2 FQNEAQ (reference sequence). Trimming pared 2 bases from V and 0 bases from J, leaving 7 bases between.

The J gene is TRBJ1-2, the V gene TRBV27, with D possibly TRBD1 on 6 matching bases. The CDR3 extends over 14 amino acids. V lost 5 bases to trimming and J lost 8 bases, with 18 bases between them. From germline, CDR1 is MNHEY and CDR2 SMNVEV (reference sequence). The DNA for the CDR3 is TGTGCCAGCAGTCCCTGGTGGGGGGCGGAGGGCTACACCTTC. This sequence encodes CASSPWWGAEGYTF.

The rearrangement uses TRBV10-3 and TRBJ2-7; a weak D match, TRBD1 (6 bases). Trimming removed 4 bases at V and 5 bases at J, with 18 bases between. The CDR3 spans 15 residues. CDR1 and CDR2 (germline): ENHRY, SYGVKD. The CDR3 bases are TGTGCCATCAGTGCTCGGGTACAGGGCCCCAACGAGCAGTACTTC. Protein: CAISARVQGPNEQYF.

The chain links TRBV3-1 (or the pseudogene TRBV3-2) to TRBJ2-7, with 7 positions matching TRBD1. With V trimmed by 4 bases and J by 3 bases, 9 bases remained unmatched. Germline V gene data show CDR1 as LGHDT and CDR2 as YNNKEL (reference sequence). The CDR3 is made up of 15 amino acids. CDR3 in amino acids: CASSPGAGGFYEQYF. The CDR3 coding sequence is TGTGCCAGCAGCCCCGGGGCAGGGGGTTTCTACGAGCAGTACTTC.

The chain carries TRBV10-3 and TRBJ2-7; 8 bases are shared with TRBD1. V trimming: 4 bases; J trimming: 5 bases; junction bases outside the gene matches: 7. The CDR3 extends over 14 amino acids. The germline CDR1 and CDR2 sequences are ENHRY and SYGVKD. The CDR3 protein is CAISGQDRAHEQYF. The CDR3 DNA reads as TGTGCCATCAGTGGACAGGACAGGGCCCACGAGCAGTACTTC.

The rearrangement joins TRBV7-6 to TRBJ2-5; 7 bases match TRBD2. V dropped 1 base and J dropped 3; count of bases not matched to a gene: 5. Germline CDR1 SGHVS, CDR2 FNYEAQ. CDR3 length equals 15 residues. In nucleotides, the CDR3 is TGTGCCAGCAGCTTAGTCTTGAGCGGGGAAGAGACCCAGTACTTC. Its translation is CASSLVLSGEETQYF.

The gene calls are TRBV15 and TRBJ2-7; no definite D call. Germline CDR1 and CDR2: LNHNV and YYDKDF (reference sequence). The ends were cut back, 0 bases at V and 4 bases at J, with 4 bases in the middle. The CDR3 runs 12 residues. The CDR3 here is CATSREGYEQYF. The CDR3 coding sequence is TGTGCCACCAGCAGAGAGGGATACGAGCAGTACTTC.

Remarks on this clone: At the DNA level, this CDR3 is encoded by other sequences in the same sample as well. Written as DNA, the CDR3 is TGCAGCGTTGAGACCGGGACACCCTACGAGCAGTACTTC. It is translated as CSVETGTPYEQYF. The V call is TRBV29-1, the J call TRBJ2-7, with a weak D call TRBD1 (6 bases). V gave up 3 bases and J gave up 2 bases, with 11 bases separating them. The CDR3 consists of 13 residues. Germline V CDR1 and CDR2: SQVTM, ANQGSEA.

V is TRBV10-3 and J is TRBJ2-7, with 12 bases identical to TRBD2. The junction had 6 bases not matched to a gene; V was cut back by 3 bases and J by 3 bases. Germline CDR1 is ENHRY and CDR2 is SYGVKD. The CDR3 loop spans 16 amino acids. The CDR3 is CAISEGLAGGNYEQYF. CDR3 in DNA: TGTGCCATCAGTGAAGGGCTAGCGGGGGGGAACTACGAGCAGTACTTC.